These T cell receptor beta chains were read from a single sample in a study of blood T cell repertoires in COVID-19. The data were produced by immunoSEQ multiplex PCR, yet TCRdb's version contains in-frame clones alone and is incomplete. The table lists fewer than 150,000 clones, 85% to 90% of them singletons. The sequenced material came from peripheral blood. The receptors were gathered from a woman in her 70s with acute or convalescent COVID-19. The CDR3 runs from the conserved cysteine through the conserved F or W. A D gene is named only where the DNA matches it firmly. Clone sizes are given selectively: once, few, many, or a class where the clone is expanded.

clone size,CDR3 length,V gene,D gene,J gene,CDR3 protein,CDR3 DNA
.,13,TRBV29-1,TRBD1,TRBJ1-3,CSVSHRGGNTIYF,TGCAGCGTTTCACACAGGGGCGGAAACACCATATATTTT
.,17,TRBV6-1,TRBD1,TRBJ1-6,CASSEQGGGRTNSPLHF,TGTGCCAGCAGTGAACAAGGGGGCGGACGGACTAATTCACCCCTCCACTTT
.,14,TRBV6-5,TRBD1,TRBJ1-6,CASISGTGNSPLHF,TGTGCCAGCATATCCGGGACAGGGAATTCACCCCTCCACTTT
.,13,TRBV19,.,TRBJ1-2,CASSMRQIYGYTF,TGTGCCAGTAGTATGCGACAGATCTATGGCTACACCTTC
.,12,TRBV10-3,.,TRBJ2-2,CAISAGAGELFF,TGTGCCATCAGTGCAGGGGCCGGGGAGCTGTTTTTT
.,16,TRBV5-6,.,TRBJ1-1,CASSYRQRTGFYEAFF,TGTGCCAGCAGCTACAGACAGAGGACGGGTTTTTATGAAGCTTTCTTT
once,17,TRBV1,.,TRBJ2-1,CTSSPGLAGGLADEQFF,TGCACCAGCAGCCCAGGACTAGCGGGGGGGCTGGCGGATGAGCAGTTCTTC
.,11,TRBV9,.,TRBJ2-1,CASSARDEQFF,TGTGCCAGCAGCGCCCGGGATGAGCAGTTCTTC
.,14,TRBV9,.,TRBJ2-3,CASSGRDNTDTQYF,TGTGCCAGCAGCGGCCGGGACAACACAGATACGCAGTATTTT
.,18,TRBV11-2,.,TRBJ2-1,CASSLGGWDIYSYNEQFF,TGTGCCAGCAGCTTAGGAGGGTGGGACATATATTCCTACAATGAGCAGTTCTTC
.,16,TRBV27,TRBD2,TRBJ2-4,CARASGGAGAKNIQYF,TGTGCCAGGGCTTCGGGGGGGGCAGGAGCCAAAAACATTCAGTACTTC
few,15,TRBV5-1,.,TRBJ1-2,CASKALGAEVYGYTF,TGCGCCAGCAAGGCTCTGGGGGCGGAGGTCTATGGCTACACCTTC
.,13,TRBV11-2,.,TRBJ2-7,CASAWARNYEQYF,TGTGCCAGCGCTTGGGCGCGTAACTACGAGCAGTACTTC
.,12,TRBV28,.,TRBJ2-7,CASSSIYTRGYF,TGTGCCAGCAGTTCAATCTACACCCGGGGGTACTTC
.,15,TRBV4-1,.,TRBJ1-5,CASSLGTYSNQPQHF,TGCGCCAGCAGTCTTGGGACTTATAGCAATCAGCCCCAGCATTTT
.,15,TRBV5-5,TRBD2,TRBJ2-1,CASSFSGGNYNEQFF,TGTGCCAGCAGCTTTAGCGGGGGAAACTACAATGAGCAGTTCTTC
.,14,TRBV3-1/TRBV3-2,.,TRBJ2-2,CASSQLGDTGELFF,TGTGCCAGCAGCCAGTTGGGCGACACCGGGGAGCTGTTTTTT
.,18,TRBV6-1,.,TRBJ1-4,CASSEAVRGHSRREKLFF,TGTGCCAGCAGTGAAGCGGTACGAGGACACTCAAGGCGGGAAAAACTGTTTTTT
.,15,TRBV9,.,TRBJ2-3,CASSANRASTDTQYF,TGTGCCAGCAGCGCCAACAGGGCCAGCACAGATACGCAGTATTTT
.,16,TRBV10-1,.,TRBJ2-2,CASSDSGTSNTGELFF,TGCGCCAGCAGTGATTCCGGGACTTCGAACACCGGGGAGCTGTTTTTT
.,13,TRBV30,TRBD1,TRBJ2-5,CAWRSQGAETQYF,TGTGCCTGGAGATCCCAGGGGGCAGAGACCCAGTACTTC
.,13,TRBV12-3/TRBV12-4,.,TRBJ1-1,CASSLEMNTEAFF,TGTGCCAGCAGTCTCGAGATGAACACTGAAGCTTTCTTT
.,15,TRBV27,.,TRBJ2-5,CASSPSTGGRKTQYF,TGTGCCAGCAGTCCCTCGACTGGAGGCCGAAAGACCCAGTACTTC